The 30 T cell receptor beta chains in this list originate from one sample, sequenced in a study of blood T cell repertoires in COVID-19. The data were produced by immunoSEQ multiplex PCR, yet TCRdb's version contains in-frame clones alone and is incomplete. Here the sample spans 250,000 to 300,000 clones, roughly 90% being singletons. Material: peripheral blood. The receptors derive from a woman between 25 and 40 years old with COVID-19, enrolled during active disease.

V and J are TRBV27 and TRBJ1-1; D uncertain. Germline assignment: CDR1 MNHEY and CDR2 SMNVEV (reference sequence). V lost 7 bases to trimming and J lost 1 base, with 13 bases between them. CDR3 length: 14 residues. CDR3 protein: CASTRLGGNTEAFF. For the CDR3, the DNA is TGTGCCAGCACCAGGTTGGGAGGGAACACTGAAGCTTTCTTT.

The table lists this clone with a few counts. The CDR3 here is CASSRLPGSSYEQYF. CDR3 nucleotide sequence: TGCGCCAGCAGCCGATTACCGGGAAGCTCCTACGAGCAGTACTTC. V usage is TRBV4-1 and J usage is TRBJ2-7; D perhaps matches TRBD2 (5 bases). V dropped 4 bases and J dropped 0 bases, with 13 bases sitting between them. The CDR3 is 15 amino acids. Germline assignment: CDR1 MGHRA and CDR2 YSYEKL.

The rearrangement joins TRBV7-8 to TRBJ2-7; tentatively, D is TRBD2 (6 bases). V was trimmed by 3 bases and J by 2 bases, leaving 14 bases between them. Germline values: CDR1 SGHVS, CDR2 FQNEAQ. The length of the CDR3 is 15 residues. CDR3 DNA: TGTGCCAGCAGCTTTCTTCCGGGAGAGCCCTACGAGCAGTACTTC. Translation gives CASSFLPGEPYEQYF.

The chain recombines TRBV24-1 with TRBJ2-3; 8 bases line up with TRBD2. Trimming took 3 bases from V and 6 from J; bases not matched to a gene: 10. The germline V gene has CDR1 KGHDR and CDR2 SFDVKD. CDR3 length: 16 amino acids. CDR3 loop: CATSDPVAGGGDTQYF. CDR3 coding DNA: TGTGCCACCAGTGATCCTGTCGCGGGAGGCGGTGATACGCAGTATTTT.

The chain combines TRBV3-1 (or the pseudogene TRBV3-2) with TRBJ1-1; D not certain. Germline V gene data show CDR1 as LGHDT and CDR2 as YNNKEL (reference sequence). Trimming shortened V by 1 base and J by 0 bases, and 6 bases separated the two germline ends. The CDR3 sequence is 14 residues long. The chain's CDR3 is CASSQGAVNTEAFF. CDR3 bases: TGTGCCAGCAGCCAAGGAGCGGTGAACACTGAAGCTTTCTTT.

With regard to this clone: One junction end does not reproduce the germline sequence, and a read error may be involved. The chain carries TRBV2 and TRBJ1-2; TRBD1 is a possible D gene (5 bases). Per the germline V gene, CDR1 is SNHLY and CDR2 is FYNNEI. The CDR3 runs 11 residues. Written as DNA, the CDR3 is TGTGCCAGCAGTGATCTTTGGAAGGGGACTTTC. Translating it yields CASSDLWKGTF. Combining the CDR3 with reference TRBV2 and TRBJ1-2 gives the whole variable domain EPEVTQTPSHQVTQMGQEVILRCVPISNHLYFYWYRQILGQKVEFLVSFYNNEISEKSEIFDDQFSVERPDGSNFTLKIRSTKLEDSAMYFCASSDLWKGTFGSGTRLTVV.

V gene TRBV21-1 combines with J gene TRBJ2-7; the DNA was not used to check the table's D call, TRBD1. TRBV21-1 is an annotated pseudogene. The CDR3 is 12 amino acids. CDR3 in DNA: TGTGCCAGCAGCACCCAGGGCTCCGAGCAGTACTTC. Residues: CASSTQGSEQYF.

This chain links TRBV19 with TRBJ1-5; no clear D. The CDR3 loop spans 15 amino acids. Trimming removed 3 bases at V and 0 bases at J, with 9 bases between. Germline V gene lookup returns CDR1 LNHDA and CDR2 SQIVND (reference sequence). The DNA for the CDR3 is TGTGCCAGTAGTATCTACGACAATAGCAATCAGCCCCAGCATTTT. It is translated as CASSIYDNSNQPQHF.

The chain has TRBV3-1 (or the pseudogene TRBV3-2) and TRBJ2-1; possible D gene TRBD2, 5 bases. V shed 8 bases and J shed 0 bases, with 5 bases lying between them. The CDR3 totals 12 residues. Germline lookup yields CDR1 LGHDT and CDR2 YNNKEL (reference sequence). CDR3 loop: CASGSSYNEQFF. CDR3 bases: TGTGCCAGCGGGAGCTCCTACAATGAGCAGTTCTTC.

A note on this clone: Because the CDR3's place on the DNA is in doubt, the DNA is left out and the CDR3 is given as listed by TCRdb. The V and J genes are TRBV4-1 and TRBJ1-2; the table's D gene call, TRBD1, was not cross checked with the DNA. Germline V CDR1 and CDR2: MGHRA, YSYEKL. The CDR3 adds up to 13 amino acids, both ends counted. The CDR3: CASSQVGTGSHTF.

J is TRBJ1-5 and V is TRBV21-1. TRBV21-1 is noted as a pseudogene. The CDR3 runs 15 residues. The CDR3: CASTPGGGANQPQHF. In nucleotides, the CDR3 is TGTGCCAGCACCCCCGGGGGAGGGGCAAATCAGCCCCAGCATTTT.

The gene calls are TRBV5-4 and TRBJ1-1; 8 positions agree with TRBD1. The junction had 6 bases not matched to a gene; V was cut back by 6 bases and J by 5 bases. The germline gives CDR1 SGHNT, CDR2 YYREEE (reference sequence). There are 13 residues in the CDR3. Here the CDR3 reads CASNQGARTEAFF. The CDR3 nucleotides read TGTGCCAGCAACCAGGGGGCGCGAACTGAAGCTTTCTTT.

This rearrangement joins TRBV30 to TRBJ1-2, with 10 bases aligning to TRBD1. From germline, CDR1 is GTSNPN and CDR2 SVGIG (reference sequence). The CDR3 length is 14 residues. V trimming: 3 bases; J trimming: 8 bases; junction bases outside the gene matches: 9. The CDR3 sequence: CAWSRDRGKGGYTF. The CDR3 DNA reads TGTGCCTGGAGCCGGGACAGGGGAAAAGGAGGCTACACCTTC.

The chain employs TRBV9 and TRBJ1-1; 8 bases map to TRBD1. V lost 3 bases and J lost 4; bases outside the gene matches: 8. Germline V gene data show CDR1 as SGDLS and CDR2 as YYNGEE. The length of the CDR3 is 15 residues. CDR3 in amino acids: CASSAQQGVGTEAFF. DNA of the CDR3: TGTGCCAGCAGCGCCCAACAGGGGGTGGGCACTGAAGCTTTCTTT.

The J gene is TRBJ1-1, the V gene TRBV28, with D uncertain. Germline lookup yields CDR1 MDHEN and CDR2 SYDVKM. CDR3 length: 14 residues. Trimming removed 3 bases from V and 0 bases from J, with 8 bases in between. The CDR3: CASSLAGMNTEAFF. The CDR3 DNA reads as TGTGCCAGCAGTTTGGCGGGTATGAACACTGAAGCTTTCTTT.

The chain employs TRBV2 and TRBJ2-1, with D maybe TRBD2 (6 bases). The germline gives CDR1 SNHLY, CDR2 FYNNEI. This CDR3 has 10 residues. The V end lost 6 bases, the J end lost 13 bases, and 10 bases lay between the germline ends. CDR3 in amino acids: CASSAGSQFF. CDR3 coding DNA: TGTGCCAGCAGCGCCGGGAGCCAGTTCTTC.

V usage is TRBV7-9 and J usage is TRBJ2-7, with 7 bases lining up with TRBD1. The germline V gene encodes CDR1 SEHNR and CDR2 FQNEAQ (reference sequence). The junction had 4 bases not matched to a gene; V was cut back by 2 bases and J by 3 bases. This CDR3 comprises 14 residues. CDR3 protein: CASSLRGQNYEQYF. CDR3 DNA sequence: TGTGCCAGCAGCTTAAGGGGGCAGAACTACGAGCAGTACTTC.

V usage is TRBV28 and J usage is TRBJ2-1; possible D gene TRBD2, 5 bases. Germline-derived CDR1 and CDR2 are MDHEN and SYDVKM. The CDR3 is made up of 13 amino acids. The ends were cut back, 4 bases at V and 9 bases at J, with 13 bases in the middle. CDR3 in amino acids: CASSWASSGEQFF. CDR3 DNA sequence: TGTGCCAGCAGTTGGGCTAGCAGCGGTGAGCAGTTCTTC.

The chain joins TRBV12-3 or TRBV12-4 to TRBJ1-4; D unclear. The CDR3 extends over 12 amino acids. V was cut by 5 bases and J by 8 bases, with 9 bases left in between. The CDR3: CASSTPSEKLFF. The CDR3 region has the DNA TGTGCCAGCAGTACACCTTCGGAAAAACTGTTTTTT.

The chain is built from TRBV9 and TRBJ1-2; no clear D gene. CDR1 SGDLS and CDR2 YYNGEE come from the germline V gene. This CDR3 comprises 13 residues. The V end lost 4 bases, the J end lost 6 bases, and 13 bases lay between the germline ends. This CDR3 is CASSPPGMDGYTF. The CDR3 coding sequence is TGTGCCAGCAGCCCCCCGGGGATGGATGGCTACACCTTC. The full variable domain, with the rest looked up from reference TRBV9 and TRBJ1-2, is DSGVTQTPKHLITATGQRVTLRCSPRSGDLSVYWYQQSLDQGLQFLIQYYNGEERAKGNILERFSAQQFPDLHSELNLSSLELGDSALYFCASSPPGMDGYTFGSGTRLTVV.

This chain links TRBV5-5 with TRBJ2-7, with TRBD1 matching over 7 bases. V lost 0 bases to trimming and J lost 2 bases; unmatched junction nucleotides: 5. The CDR3 runs 15 residues. Germline V gene sequence: CDR1 SGHKS, CDR2 YYEKEE (reference sequence). The CDR3 spells CASSLVQGPTYEQYF. CDR3 DNA: TGTGCCAGCAGCTTGGTACAGGGGCCAACCTACGAGCAGTACTTC.

The chain couples TRBV10-3 to TRBJ1-2, with D possibly matching TRBD1 (6 bases). The CDR3 covers 14 residues. Per the germline V gene, CDR1 is ENHRY and CDR2 is SYGVKD. The V gene lost 2 bases and the J gene lost 4 bases, with 11 bases spanning the gap. The CDR3, as DNA: TGTGCCATCAGTGAGCTTCAGGGGCCCTATGGCTACACCTTC. Encoded protein: CAISELQGPYGYTF.

CDR3 region: CASSQRGFYNSPLHF. The CDR3, as DNA: TGTGCCAGCAGCCAAAGGGGTTTTTATAATTCACCCCTCCACTTT. V gene TRBV14 combines with J gene TRBJ1-6; maybe TRBD1 (5 bases). V lost 2 bases to trimming and J lost 4 bases, with 9 bases between them. The CDR3 totals 15 residues. Germline-derived CDR1 and CDR2 are SGHDN and FVKESK.

The chain employs TRBV9 and TRBJ2-5; maybe TRBD2 (6 bases). The CDR3 consists of 13 residues. V gave up 0 bases and J gave up 4 bases, with 7 bases separating them. Looked up from germline, CDR1 is SGDLS and CDR2 is YYNGEE. This CDR3 is CASSVELAETQYF. CDR3 nucleotide sequence: TGTGCCAGCAGCGTAGAACTAGCAGAGACCCAGTACTTC.

V usage is TRBV24-1 and J usage is TRBJ1-2; 7 nucleotides line up with TRBD1. J was trimmed by 8 bases and V by 4 bases; bases with no gene match: 6. CDR3 length equals 13 residues. CDR1 is KGHDR and CDR2 is SFDVKD in the germline V gene. The CDR3 bases are TGTGCCACCAGTGACCACAGGGGCCGGGGCTACACCTTC. This translates into CATSDHRGRGYTF.

The chain combines TRBV28 with TRBJ2-3, with D possibly being TRBD2 (5 bases). CDR1 is MDHEN, CDR2 SYDVKM, per germline. The CDR3 runs to 14 residues. Trimming cost V 4 bases and J 2 bases, with 10 bases left between them. The DNA of the CDR3 is TGTGCCAGCAGTTCGGACTCATACACAGATACGCAGTATTTT. Its translation: CASSSDSYTDTQYF. Complete variable domain (other parts from reference TRBV28 and TRBJ2-3): DVKVTQSSRYLVKRTGEKVFLECVQDMDHENMFWYRQDPGLGLRLIYFSYDVKMKEKGDIPEGYSVSREKKERFSLILESASTNQTSMYLCASSSDSYTDTQYFGPGTRLTVL.

The CDR3 DNA reads TGTGCCAGCAGGGTAACCGGGACAGGTAACGAGCAGTACTTC. Translation gives CASRVTGTGNEQYF. This chain connects TRBV6-5 to TRBJ2-7; 8 bases line up with TRBD1. The CDR3 covers 14 residues. V shed 6 bases, J shed 5 bases, and the junction held 9 bases outside the gene matches. Germline V gene sequence: CDR1 MNHEY, CDR2 SVGAGI.

The chain links TRBV5-8 to TRBJ2-7, with 8 nucleotides matching TRBD1. The CDR3 is 14 residues long. V trimming: 4 bases; J trimming: 0 bases; junction bases outside the gene matches: 3. Per the germline V gene, CDR1 is SGHTS and CDR2 is YDEGEE. CDR3 amino acids: CASSNRGISYEQYF. Here the CDR3 DNA reads TGTGCCAGCAGCAACAGGGGGATCTCCTACGAGCAGTACTTC.

The V and J genes are TRBV25-1 and TRBJ2-2; 11 nucleotides align to TRBD2. Germline lookup yields CDR1 MGHDK and CDR2 SYGVNS. V lost 5 bases and J lost 6; bases outside the gene matches: 8. This CDR3 is built from 16 residues. DNA of the CDR3: TGTGCCAGCAGTATACTAGCGGGAGAGGAGGCCGGGGAGCTGTTTTTT. It specifies CASSILAGEEAGELFF.

This clone was found once. V is TRBV19 and J is TRBJ1-5; D is uncertain. Per germline, CDR1 LNHDA and CDR2 SQIVND (reference sequence). Trimming removed 3 bases from V and 6 bases from J, with 9 bases in between. The CDR3 is 13 residues long. CDR3 in amino acids: CASSMSGPQPQHF. The CDR3 region has the DNA TGTGCCAGTAGTATGTCAGGCCCTCAGCCCCAGCATTTT.